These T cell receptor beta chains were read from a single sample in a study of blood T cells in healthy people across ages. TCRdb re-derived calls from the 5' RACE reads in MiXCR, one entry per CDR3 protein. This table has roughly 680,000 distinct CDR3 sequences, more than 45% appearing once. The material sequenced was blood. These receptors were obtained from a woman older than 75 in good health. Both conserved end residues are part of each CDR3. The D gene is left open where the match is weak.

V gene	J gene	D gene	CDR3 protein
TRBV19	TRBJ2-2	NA	CASISGDHTGELFF
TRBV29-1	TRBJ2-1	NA	CSVRRRSSYNEQFF
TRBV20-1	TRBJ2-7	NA	CSASPGRRSGYEQYF
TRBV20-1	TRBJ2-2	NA	CSASYGTLQGGELFF
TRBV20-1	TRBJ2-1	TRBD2	CSARLREGYNEQFF
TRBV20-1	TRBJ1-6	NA	CSAKGGQRRSPLHF
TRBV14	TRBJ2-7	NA	CASSHSLGETYEQYF
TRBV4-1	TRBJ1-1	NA	CASRYGGGGTEAFF
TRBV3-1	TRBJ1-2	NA	CASSQRGTGDYGYTF
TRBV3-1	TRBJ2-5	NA	CASSQDSVPRGMGETQYF
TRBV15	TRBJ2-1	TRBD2	CATSIKLDGGRAANEQFF
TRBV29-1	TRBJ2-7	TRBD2	CSVELSSGNEQYF
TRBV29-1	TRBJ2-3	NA	CSGTQGNTDTQYF
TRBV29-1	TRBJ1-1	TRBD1	CSVGTGGSVTEAFF
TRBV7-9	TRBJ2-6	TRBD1	CASSLGYRQGTYSGANVLTF
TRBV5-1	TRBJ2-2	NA	CASRNSYTGELFF
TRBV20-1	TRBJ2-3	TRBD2	CSAISGGEYTQYF
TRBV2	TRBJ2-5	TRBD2	CASSSGVGMKTQYF
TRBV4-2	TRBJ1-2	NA	CASSQPGNYGYTF
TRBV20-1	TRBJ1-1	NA	CSASGRGSTEAFF
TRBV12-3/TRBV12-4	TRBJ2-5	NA	CASSPQEIQETQYF
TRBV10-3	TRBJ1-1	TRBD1	CAIRGTGDTEAFF
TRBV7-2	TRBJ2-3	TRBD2	CASSLLAGPQYF
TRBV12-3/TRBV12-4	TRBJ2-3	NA	CASSSPRGAADMQYF
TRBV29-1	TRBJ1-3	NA	CSVWRGSGNTIYF
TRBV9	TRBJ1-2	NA	CASSVEGIYGYTF
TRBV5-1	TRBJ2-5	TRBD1	CASSQGQGETQYF
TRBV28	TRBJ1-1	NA	CASSPAGSMNTEAFF
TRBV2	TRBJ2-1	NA	CASSEAGPPNEQFF
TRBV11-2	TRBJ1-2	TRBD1	CASSLASWDRTYGYTF
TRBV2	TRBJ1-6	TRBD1	CASSSGQAVRSPLHF
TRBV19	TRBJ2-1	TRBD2	CASSPKEGLANYNEQFF
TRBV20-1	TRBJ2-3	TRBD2	CSAVGTSGRVSTDTQYF
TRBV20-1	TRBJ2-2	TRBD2	CSARVSSGGPGELFF
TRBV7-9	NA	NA	CASSSRETYNEQYF
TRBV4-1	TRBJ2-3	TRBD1	CASSQLAGTGGTDTQYF
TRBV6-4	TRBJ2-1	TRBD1	CASPRHGTEKDNEQFF
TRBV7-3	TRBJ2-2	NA	CASSYPVGGNTGELFF
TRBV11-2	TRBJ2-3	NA	CASSPQETRLSTDTQYF
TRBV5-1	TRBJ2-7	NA	CASSLGTSSSYEQYF
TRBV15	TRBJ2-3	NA	CATSRDRGYTDTQYF
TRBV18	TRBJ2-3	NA	CASSPPIMDTQYF
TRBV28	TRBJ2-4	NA	CVSSPEGRRYF
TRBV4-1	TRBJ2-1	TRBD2	CASSRQRESYNEQFF
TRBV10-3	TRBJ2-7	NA	CATNAQGFYNEQYF
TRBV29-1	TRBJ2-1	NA	CSDSRNEQFF
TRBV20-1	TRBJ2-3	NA	CSASSPADTQYF
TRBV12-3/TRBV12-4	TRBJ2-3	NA	CASGPGLAGADTQYF
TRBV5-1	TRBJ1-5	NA	CASSAEGGQAQPQHF
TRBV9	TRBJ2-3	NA	CASSVFRDHTDTQYF
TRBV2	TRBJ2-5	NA	CASSESTGLNEQYF
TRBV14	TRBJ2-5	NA	CASSQLTVRQETQYF
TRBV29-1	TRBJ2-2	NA	CSVGAQGITGELFF